This T cell receptor beta chain was sequenced for a study of response to subunit inactivated influenza vaccine. Whole-study results and caveats: Authors suggested seasonal influenza vaccinations each recruit few new T cells.

CDR1 and CDR2 (germline): SGHAT, FQNNGV. The CDR3 spans 16 residues. Trimming left V 1 base short and J 0 bases short, with 10 bases between. Of note for this clonotype: The antigen is not known.

TCRdb re-derived calls from the RT-PCR reads in MiXCR, one entry per CDR3 protein. The sample carries just over 300,000 distinct CDR3 sequences, about 20% recorded once. This TCR derives from a man aged 50-75 years who received an inactivated influenza vaccine. This chain uses TRBV11-2 with TRBJ1-3; unclear D gene. Material: PBMCs from blood, obtained less than 22 months after vaccination. CDR3 residues: CASSLVGGGSGNTIYF. CDR3 coding DNA: TGTGCCAGCAGCTTAGTTGGAGGTGGCTCTGGAAACACCATATATTTT. The full variable domain, its missing parts supplied by reference TRBV11-2 and TRBJ1-3, is EAGVAQSPRYKIIEKRQSVAFWCNPISGHATLYWYQQILGQGPKLLIQFQNNGVVDDSQLPKDRFSAERLKGVDSTLKIQPAKLEDSAVYLCASSLVGGGSGNTIYFGEGSWLTVV.